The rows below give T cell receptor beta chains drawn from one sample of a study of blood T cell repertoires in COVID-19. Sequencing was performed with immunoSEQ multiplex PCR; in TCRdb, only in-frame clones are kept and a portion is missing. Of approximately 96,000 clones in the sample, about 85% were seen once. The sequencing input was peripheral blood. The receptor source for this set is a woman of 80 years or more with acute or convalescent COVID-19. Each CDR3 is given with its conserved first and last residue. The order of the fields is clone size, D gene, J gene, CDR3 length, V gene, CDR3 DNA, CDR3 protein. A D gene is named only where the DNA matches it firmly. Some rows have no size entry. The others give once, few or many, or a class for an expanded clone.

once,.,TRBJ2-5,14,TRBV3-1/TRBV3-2,TGTGCCAGCAGCCCAACCCTATCCCAAGAGACCCAGTACTTC,CASSPTLSQETQYF
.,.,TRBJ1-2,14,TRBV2,TGTGCCAGCAGTCCGACAGGAGATACCCCGGGCTACACCTTC,CASSPTGDTPGYTF
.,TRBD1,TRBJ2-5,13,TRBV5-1,TGCGCCAGCAGCCCTGACAGGGCGGAGACCCAGTACTTC,CASSPDRAETQYF
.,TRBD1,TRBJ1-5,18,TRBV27,TGTGCCAGGGGTTTACGGGACAGGGCGCAAAATAGCAATCAGCCCCAGCATTTT,CARGLRDRAQNSNQPQHF
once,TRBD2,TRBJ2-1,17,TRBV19,TGTGCCAGTAGTAACCGACTAGCCGTCGGGGTCAACAATGAGCAGTTCTTC,CASSNRLAVGVNNEQFF
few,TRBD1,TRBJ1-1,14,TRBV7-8,TGTGCCAGCAGCTTACTGGGACAGTCGATTGAAGCTTTCTTT,CASSLLGQSIEAFF
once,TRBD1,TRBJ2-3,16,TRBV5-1,TGCGCCAGCAGCCTAGACACCGGGACAGCCACAGATACGCAGTATTTT,CASSLDTGTATDTQYF
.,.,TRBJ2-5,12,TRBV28,TGTGCCAGCAGTACGGGACTCCCGTCCCAGTACTTC,CASSTGLPSQYF
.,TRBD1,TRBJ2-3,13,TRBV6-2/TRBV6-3,TGTGCCAGCAGCTCGAAGAAGGGGGCTGGACGGAATTTT,CASSSKKGAGRNF
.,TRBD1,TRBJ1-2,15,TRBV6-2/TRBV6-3,TGTGCCAGCAGTTTCGGGGTAGGACAGGGAGGTGGCTACACCTTC,CASSFGVGQGGGYTF
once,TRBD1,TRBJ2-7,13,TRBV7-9,TGTGCCAGCAGCAGGGGGCAGGTCTACGAGCAGTACTTC,CASSRGQVYEQYF
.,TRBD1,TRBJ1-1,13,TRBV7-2,TGTGCCAGCAGCTTAGGAGGACAGGGTCAAGCTTTCTTT,CASSLGGQGQAFF
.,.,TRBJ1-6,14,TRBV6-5,TGTGCCAGCAGCTTACGACAGGATCAGGTGGTTCTCCACTTT,CASSLRQDQVVLHF
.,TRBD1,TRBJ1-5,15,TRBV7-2,TGTGCCAGCAGCTTGACAGGGGCCAGCAATCAGCCCCAGCATTTT,CASSLTGASNQPQHF
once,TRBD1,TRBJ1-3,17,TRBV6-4,TGTGCCAGCACCTTTCACCCCGACAGGGACTCTGGAAACACCATATATTTT,CASTFHPDRDSGNTIYF
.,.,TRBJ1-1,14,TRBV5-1,TGCGCCAGCAGCTTGACAGTAATGAACACTGAAGCTTTCTTT,CASSLTVMNTEAFF
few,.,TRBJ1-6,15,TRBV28,TGTGCCAGCAGTCCCATTAGGGAGACGGGGTCACCCCTCCACTTT,CASSPIRETGSPLHF
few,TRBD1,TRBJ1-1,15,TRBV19,TGTGCCAGTAACAGCGAGGGACAGGGTGGCACTGAAGCTTTCTTT,CASNSEGQGGTEAFF
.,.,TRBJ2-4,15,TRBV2,TGTGCCAGCCTTGGGGGGGGGCGAGGCAAAAACATTCAGTACTTC,CASLGGGRGKNIQYF
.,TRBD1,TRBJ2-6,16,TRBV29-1,TGCAGCGTCTCCACCGGGACAGGCTCTGGGGCCAACGTCCTGACTTTC,CSVSTGTGSGANVLTF
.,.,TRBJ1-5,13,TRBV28,TGTGCCAGCAGTCGACAGGGCAATCAGCCCCAGCATTTT,CASSRQGNQPQHF
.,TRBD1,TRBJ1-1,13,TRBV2,TGTGCCAGCAGCAACCTCAGGGGGGAGGAAGCTTTCTTT,CASSNLRGEEAFF
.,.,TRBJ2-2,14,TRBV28,TGTGCCAGCAGTTTACCTCGGGACAACTGGGAGCTGTTTTTT,CASSLPRDNWELFF
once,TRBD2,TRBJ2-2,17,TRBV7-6,TGTGCCAGCAGCTTAGAATCACTAGCGGGGAACACCGGGGAGCTGTTTTTT,CASSLESLAGNTGELFF
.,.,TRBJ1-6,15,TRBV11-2,TGTGCCAGCAGCTTAGAAGACAGAATCTATTCACCCCTCCACTTT,CASSLEDRIYSPLHF
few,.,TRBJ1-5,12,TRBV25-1,TGTGCCAGCAGTCAGGGTGGGCAGCCCCAGCATTTT,CASSQGGQPQHF
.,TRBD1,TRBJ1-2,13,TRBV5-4,TGTGCCAGCAGCTGGACAGGGAATCGTGGCTACACCTTC,CASSWTGNRGYTF
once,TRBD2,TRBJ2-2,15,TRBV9,TGTGCCAGCAGCGTAGTTGGTAGCGGGGGGACGGAGCTGTTTTTT,CASSVVGSGGTELFF
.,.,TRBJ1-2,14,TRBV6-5,TGTGCCAGCGGACCGCCGGACAGTTACTATGGCTACACCTTC,CASGPPDSYYGYTF
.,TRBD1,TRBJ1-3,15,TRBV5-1,TGCGCCAGCAGCTCTCGGACAGGGGTTGGAAACACCATATATTTT,CASSSRTGVGNTIYF
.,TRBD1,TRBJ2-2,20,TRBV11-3,TGTGCCAGCAGCCCTAGCAGGGGGCGAACAGGGTCAATTTTCACCGGGGAGCTGTTTTTT,CASSPSRGRTGSIFTGELFF
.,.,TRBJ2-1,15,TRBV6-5,TGTGCCAGCAGTTACTCGAAGGGGTCCTACAATGAGCAGTTCTTC,CASSYSKGSYNEQFF
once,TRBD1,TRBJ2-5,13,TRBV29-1,TGCAGCGCCCAGGACAGGGGATCTGAGACCCAGTACTTC,CSAQDRGSETQYF
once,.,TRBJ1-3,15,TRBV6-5,TGTGCCAGCACCCGGGATCCGTACTCTGGAAACACCATATATTTT,CASTRDPYSGNTIYF
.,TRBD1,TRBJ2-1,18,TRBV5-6,TGTGCCAGCAGCTTGGTGGGACAGCGGCGTACGGGGAGTAATGAGCAGTTCTTC,CASSLVGQRRTGSNEQFF
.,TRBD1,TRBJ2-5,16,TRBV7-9,TGTGCCAGCAGCACTATGGGACAGGGGAAGGTAGAGACCCAGTACTTC,CASSTMGQGKVETQYF
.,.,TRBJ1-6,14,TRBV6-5,TGTGCCAGCAGCGCACAGGGTGTGGATTCACCCCTCCACTTT,CASSAQGVDSPLHF
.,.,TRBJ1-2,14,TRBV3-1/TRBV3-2,TGTGCCAGCAGCCAATGGAGTGGGGCCTATGGCTACACCTTC,CASSQWSGAYGYTF
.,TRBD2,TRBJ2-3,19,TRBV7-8,TGTGCCAGCAGCCCCCCTAGCGGGGGGGGCTTAGGGTCTCCCGATACGCAGTATTTT,CASSPPSGGGLGSPDTQYF
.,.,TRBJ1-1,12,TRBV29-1,TGCAGCGCGACAGTCTTGAACACTGAAGCTTTCTTT,CSATVLNTEAFF
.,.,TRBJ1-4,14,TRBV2,TGTGCCAGCAAGCAGGGGACATCAAATGAAAAACTGTTTTTT,CASKQGTSNEKLFF
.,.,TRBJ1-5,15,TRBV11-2,TGTGCCAGCAGCTTAGAGGGGGGGGGCAGTCAGCCCCAGCATTTT,CASSLEGGGSQPQHF
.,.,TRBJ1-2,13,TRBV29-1,TGCAGCGTTGGTAGGGGAAATAACTATGGCTACACCTTC,CSVGRGNNYGYTF
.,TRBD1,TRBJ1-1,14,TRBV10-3,TGTGCCATCACTCGGACAGGGGTTGACACTGAAGCTTTCTTT,CAITRTGVDTEAFF
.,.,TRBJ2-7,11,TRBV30,TGTGCCTGGAGCCGGGAACACGAGCAGTACTTC,CAWSREHEQYF
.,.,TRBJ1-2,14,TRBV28,TGTGCCAGCAGTTTAAAGGGAGGAAACTATGGCTACACCTTC,CASSLKGGNYGYTF
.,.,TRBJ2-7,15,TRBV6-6,TGTGCCAGCAGCTCCGCGCAAGCCTCCCGCTACGAGCAGTACTTC,CASSSAQASRYEQYF
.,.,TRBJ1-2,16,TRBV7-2,TGTGCCAGCAGCTTAGGCCCCCTGACAGGCGTCTATGGCTACACCTTC,CASSLGPLTGVYGYTF
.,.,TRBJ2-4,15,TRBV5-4,TGTGCCAGCAGCTTGGCGTCAGGGTCGGAAAACATTCAGTACTTC,CASSLASGSENIQYF
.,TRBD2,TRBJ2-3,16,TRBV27,TGTGCCAGCAGTCCGGGACTAGCTCTGGGCACAGATACGCAGTATTTT,CASSPGLALGTDTQYF